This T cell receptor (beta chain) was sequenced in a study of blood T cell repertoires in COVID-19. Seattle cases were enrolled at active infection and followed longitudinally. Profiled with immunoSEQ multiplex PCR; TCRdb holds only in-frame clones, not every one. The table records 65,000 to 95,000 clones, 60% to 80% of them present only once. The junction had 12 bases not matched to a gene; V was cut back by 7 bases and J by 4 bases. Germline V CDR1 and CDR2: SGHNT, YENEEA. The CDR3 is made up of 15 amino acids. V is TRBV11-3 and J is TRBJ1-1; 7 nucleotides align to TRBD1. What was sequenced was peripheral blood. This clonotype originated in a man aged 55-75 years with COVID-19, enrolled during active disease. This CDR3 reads CASTRGGTEITEAFF. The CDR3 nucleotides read TGTGCCAGCACCCGAGGGGGGACAGAGATCACTGAAGCTTTCTTT. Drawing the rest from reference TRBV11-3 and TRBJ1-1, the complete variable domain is EAGVVQSPRYKIIEKKQPVAFWCNPISGHNTLYWYLQNLGQGPELLIRYENEEAVDDSQLPKDRFSAERLKGVDSTLKIQPAELGDSAVYLCASTRGGTEITEAFFGQGTRLTVV.